What follows are 28 T cell receptor beta chains derived from one specimen sequenced in a study of cytomegalovirus exposure and HLA in healthy donors. The PCR made use of 60 Vbeta and 13 Jbeta primers. Clones were read by immunoSEQ multiplex PCR, and TCRdb kept only the in-frame ones, dropping some. This table holds about 92,000 clones, approximately 84% found once. Sequencing used PBMCs. These receptors originate from a girl aged 2 to 9 in good health and CMV-seropositive.

This chain joins TRBV7-3 and TRBJ2-1, with 10 nucleotides matching TRBD2. Germline V gene lookup returns CDR1 SGHTA and CDR2 FQGTGA. V gave up 4 bases and J gave up 8 bases; unmatched junction bases: 8. The CDR3 has 15 residues. The CDR3 nucleotides are TGTGCCAGCAGCTCCACAGCGGGAGGGCCGCATGAGCAGTTCTTC. It specifies CASSSTAGGPHEQFF.

The chain has TRBV10-3 and TRBJ2-4; 7 bases fit TRBD1. Germline V gene lookup returns CDR1 ENHRY and CDR2 SYGVKD. J was trimmed by 6 bases and V by 5 bases; bases with no gene match: 4. The CDR3 spans 13 residues. CDR3 DNA: TGTGCCATCAGTCAGCCAGGGGGAAACATTCAGTACTTC. It codes for CAISQPGGNIQYF.

The chain employs TRBV29-1 and TRBJ1-5, with D possibly matching TRBD1 (5 bases). CDR3 length: 13 amino acids. Germline CDR1 reads SQVTM; CDR2 reads ANQGSEA. The V end was cut by 3 bases, the J end by 4 bases, with 10 bases between. The DNA of the CDR3 is TGCAGCGTTGAGGGGACTCCAAATCAGCCCCAGCATTTT. Translated: CSVEGTPNQPQHF.

This chain uses TRBV4-1 with TRBJ1-5, with D uncertain. This CDR3 comprises 13 residues. V lost 1 base and J lost 6, with 7 bases in between. From germline, CDR1 is MGHRA and CDR2 YSYEKL. The chain's CDR3 is CASSQVAGQPQHF. The CDR3 DNA reads TGCGCCAGCAGCCAAGTGGCGGGTCAGCCCCAGCATTTT.

The genes are TRBV7-9 and TRBJ2-5; TRBD2 might be the D (7 bases). Per germline, CDR1 SEHNR and CDR2 FQNEAQ (reference sequence). CDR3 length: 14 amino acids. Trimming removed 1 base from V and 4 bases from J, with 10 bases in between. CDR3 amino acids: CASSLGGGVETQYF. CDR3 in DNA: TGTGCCAGCAGCTTAGGGGGGGGCGTAGAGACCCAGTACTTC.

The chain recombines TRBV20-1 with TRBJ2-3; no clear D. Germline CDR1 reads DFQATT; CDR2 reads SNEGSKA (reference sequence). This CDR3 is 11 amino acids long. V gave up 1 base and J gave up 5 bases, with 4 bases separating them. CDR3 sequence reads: CSARVRDTQYF. The CDR3 DNA reads as TGCAGTGCTAGAGTGAGAGATACGCAGTATTTT.

The chain joins TRBV27 to TRBJ1-5, with 7 nucleotides matching TRBD1. The V and J ends lost 4 bases and 4 bases, in that order; junction bases with no gene match: 7. The CDR3 is 15 residues long. CDR1 is MNHEY, CDR2 SMNVEV, per germline (reference sequence). The CDR3 reads CASSYRGLGNQPQHF. As DNA, the CDR3 is TGTGCCAGCAGTTACAGGGGTCTGGGGAATCAGCCCCAGCATTTT.

The chain employs TRBV5-1 and TRBJ1-4, with a weak D call TRBD1 (5 bases). CDR1 is SGHRS, CDR2 YFSETQ, per germline. The CDR3 has 13 residues. V lost 4 bases to trimming and J lost 7 bases, with 11 bases between them. CDR3 loop: CASSQGILEKLFF. CDR3 sequence (DNA): TGCGCCAGCAGCCAGGGTATCCTTGAAAAACTGTTTTTT.

The J gene is TRBJ1-3, the V gene TRBV28, with 7 nucleotides matching TRBD1. Germline trimming cut 4 bases from V and 7 bases from J; bases unmatched to any gene: 4. The length of the CDR3 is 13 residues. The V gene's germline CDR1 is MDHEN and CDR2 SYDVKM. The CDR3 DNA follows: TGTGCCAGCAGTTCAGACAGGGTGAACACCATATATTTT. This gives the protein CASSSDRVNTIYF.

This chain joins TRBV5-6 and TRBJ2-7; 7 bases line up with TRBD1. The V gene end was trimmed by 4 bases and the J gene end by 3 bases; junction bases not matched to a gene: 10. The CDR3 loop spans 15 amino acids. From germline, CDR1 is SGHDT and CDR2 YYEEEE. The CDR3: CASSHDRVRVYEQYF. As DNA, the CDR3 is TGTGCCAGCAGCCATGACAGGGTAAGGGTCTACGAGCAGTACTTC.

This rearrangement joins TRBV4-2 to TRBJ2-2; 7 bases match TRBD2. With V trimmed by 0 bases and J by 4 bases, 8 bases remained unmatched. Looked up from germline, CDR1 is LGHNA and CDR2 is YNFKEQ. This CDR3 spans 17 amino acids. In DNA, the CDR3 is TGTGCCAGCAGCCAAGAGGTTGCGGGGGTCGGCACCGGGGAGCTGTTTTTT. Its protein is CASSQEVAGVGTGELFF.

The chain recombines TRBV5-1 with TRBJ2-1, with D possibly being TRBD1 (6 bases). The V end was cut by 8 bases, the J end by 5 bases, with 11 bases between. Germline loops: CDR1 SGHRS, CDR2 YFSETQ. CDR3 size: 12 residues. The CDR3 region has the DNA TGCGCCAGTGGTCAGGGGAACAATGAGCAGTTCTTC. Its protein product is CASGQGNNEQFF.

The chain employs TRBV6-5 and TRBJ1-1; D remains unclear. The CDR3 spans 12 residues. Trimming took 6 bases from V and 11 from J, leaving 16 bases between them. Germline V gene sequence: CDR1 MNHEY, CDR2 SVGAGI. The CDR3 nucleotides are TGTGCCAGCAGCTCCGACGGGATCGGGGCTTTCTTT. Translated, it gives CASSSDGIGAFF.

V usage is TRBV7-2 and J usage is TRBJ1-1; the D is unclear. Germline V gene sequence: CDR1 SGHTA, CDR2 FQGNSA. Trimming pared 5 bases from V and 7 bases from J, leaving 11 bases between. This CDR3 spans 12 amino acids. The CDR3 sequence: CASSLYAGEAFF. Written as DNA, the CDR3 is TGTGCCAGCAGCCTTTATGCGGGTGAAGCTTTCTTT.

V usage is TRBV30 and J usage is TRBJ1-5; 8 nucleotides line up with TRBD1. The J segment lost 4 bases and the V segment lost 4 bases, leaving 3 bases of the junction unmatched. Germline assignment: CDR1 GTSNPN and CDR2 SVGIG (reference sequence). The CDR3 contains 13 residues. The CDR3 bases are TGTGCCTGGACACAGGGGGGAAATCAGCCCCAGCATTTT. It yields the protein CAWTQGGNQPQHF.

The chain joins TRBV28 to TRBJ2-3; unclear D gene. Germline V gene data show CDR1 as MDHEN and CDR2 as SYDVKM. Trimming shortened V by 7 bases and J by 2 bases, and 10 bases separated the two germline ends. CDR3 length: 13 amino acids. The CDR3 protein is CASNSAPTDTQYF. The CDR3 nucleotides are TGTGCCAGCAATAGTGCCCCCACAGATACGCAGTATTTT.

Comment on this clone: Other DNA sequences of this sample code for an identical CDR3. The chain combines TRBV30 with TRBJ2-2, with D hard to call. Per germline, CDR1 GTSNPN and CDR2 SVGIG (reference sequence). The CDR3 is made up of 12 amino acids. Trimming cost V 4 bases and J 4 bases, with 7 bases left between them. CDR3 sequence reads: CAWIRGTGELFF. The DNA of the CDR3 is TGTGCCTGGATACGCGGCACCGGGGAGCTGTTTTTT.

The genes are TRBV5-1 and TRBJ2-1; 7 bases map to TRBD1. The CDR3 is made up of 15 amino acids. The germline V gene encodes CDR1 SGHRS and CDR2 YFSETQ. V lost 0 bases, J lost 4 bases, and 4 bases stayed unmatched. In nucleotides, the CDR3 is TGCGCCAGCAGCTTGGTCGGGACAGTTTACAATGAGCAGTTCTTC. It specifies CASSLVGTVYNEQFF.

This clone has more than one count but fewer than ten. This rearrangement joins TRBV14 to TRBJ1-1, with no clear D. In germline, CDR1 is SGHDN, CDR2 FVKESK. V was clipped by 4 bases and J by 6 bases, with 12 bases between them. The CDR3 consists of 13 residues. The CDR3 region has the DNA TGTGCCAGCAGCCCATTCATGTCGGCTGAAGCTTTCTTT. As protein: CASSPFMSAEAFF.

The chain uses TRBV27 and TRBJ2-7; 10 nucleotides match TRBD1. After removal of 6 bases from V and 7 bases from J, the junction contained 9 bases not matched to a gene. This CDR3 spans 14 amino acids. The V gene's germline CDR1 is MNHEY and CDR2 SMNVEV (reference sequence). CDR3 protein: CASRAGTGVGEQYF. CDR3 coding DNA: TGTGCCAGCAGGGCCGGGACAGGGGTCGGGGAGCAGTACTTC.

CDR3 amino acids: CASSPGTLGEQFF. In DNA form, the CDR3 reads TGTGCCAGCAGTCCCGGGACTCTTGGGGAGCAGTTCTTC. This chain joins TRBV6-5 and TRBJ2-1; TRBD2 is a possible D gene (6 bases). In germline, CDR1 is MNHEY, CDR2 SVGAGI. The CDR3 consists of 13 residues. Between the trimmed V and J ends, which lost 5 bases and 10 bases, there was a span of 15 bases.

In this sample, this clone turned up a few times. The chain employs TRBV7-9 and TRBJ2-7; no clear D. Trimming shortened V by 1 base and J by 6 bases, and 4 bases separated the two germline ends. The CDR3 runs to 11 residues. Germline V gene lookup returns CDR1 SEHNR and CDR2 FQNEAQ (reference sequence). The CDR3 loop is CASSLVGEQYF. For the CDR3, the DNA is TGTGCCAGCAGCTTAGTCGGCGAGCAGTACTTC.

This clone has more than one count but fewer than ten. The rearrangement joins TRBV6-5 to TRBJ1-2; D remains unclear. This CDR3 contains 11 residues. In germline, CDR1 is MNHEY, CDR2 SVGAGI. Trimming took 7 bases from V and 3 from J, leaving 6 bases between them. DNA for the CDR3: TGTGCCAGCATAAGAGACTATGGCTACACCTTC. Protein product: CASIRDYGYTF.

The chain uses TRBV27 and TRBJ2-2; tentative D call: TRBD1 (6 bases). This CDR3 is built from 12 residues. The V and J ends lost 5 bases and 6 bases respectively, with 7 bases between them. Germline CDR1 and CDR2: MNHEY and SMNVEV (reference sequence). CDR3 nucleotide sequence: TGTGCCAGCAGTACAGGGTCCGGGGAGCTGTTTTTT. It translates to CASSTGSGELFF.

The chain uses TRBV5-1 and TRBJ2-7; possibly TRBD2 for D (6 bases). Germline V CDR1 and CDR2: SGHRS, YFSETQ. V was shortened by 0 bases and J by 5 bases, with 15 bases between the two germline ends. There are 15 residues in the CDR3. The CDR3, as DNA: TGCGCCAGCAGCTTGGTCGGAGTCGCGGGAAACGAGCAGTACTTC. Translation gives CASSLVGVAGNEQYF. Looking up the rest from reference TRBV5-1 and TRBJ2-7 gives the full variable domain: KAGVTQTPRYLIKTRGQQVTLSCSPISGHRSVSWYQQTPGQGLQFLFEYFSETQRNKGNFPGRFSGRQFSNSRSEMNVSTLELGDSALYLCASSLVGVAGNEQYFGPGTRLTVT.

The chain uses TRBV6-5 and TRBJ1-3; a weak D match, TRBD1 (5 bases). V dropped 6 bases and J dropped 0 bases, with 9 bases sitting between them. Germline V gene sequence: CDR1 MNHEY, CDR2 SVGAGI. The CDR3 consists of 14 residues. The CDR3 DNA sequence: TGTGCCAGCAGCGCAGGGTACTCTGGAAACACCATATATTTT. Protein: CASSAGYSGNTIYF.

This clone was detected once. The chain carries TRBV27 and TRBJ1-2; the match to TRBD1 covers 12 bases. The ends lost 4 bases at V and 4 bases at J; junction bases unmatched: 10. The CDR3 sequence is 17 residues long. Germline V gene data show CDR1 as MNHEY and CDR2 as SMNVEV (reference sequence). CDR3 sequence reads: CASSSTGTGGAGYGYTF. CDR3 coding DNA: TGTGCCAGCAGTTCTACCGGGACAGGGGGCGCGGGCTATGGCTACACCTTC.

The table lists this clone with a count of one. The V and J genes are TRBV27 and TRBJ2-3; 7 nucleotides match TRBD1. From germline, CDR1 is MNHEY and CDR2 SMNVEV (reference sequence). The CDR3 covers 17 residues. The ends lost 0 bases at V and 2 bases at J; junction bases unmatched: 8. CDR3 region: CASSLSNRGPYTDTQYF. The CDR3 nucleotides are TGTGCCAGCAGTTTATCGAACAGGGGCCCCTACACAGATACGCAGTATTTT.